Sequencing of this T cell receptor beta chain was carried out in a study of beta chain features in type 1 diabetes. Study-wide results and caveats: Among patients with Type 1 diabetes, TCRB CDR3s were moderately but significantly shorter in every one of the four CD4+ subsets.

In regard to this clone: What it recognizes is unknown.

CDR3 length equals 16 residues. Per germline, CDR1 SGHTA and CDR2 FQGNSA. J gave up 3 bases and V 2 bases, and 6 bases lay outside the gene matches. All of the isolated RNA was reverse transcribed, so expressed TCRB transcripts were sequenced. Clones were sequenced by immunoSEQ multiplex PCR, and TCRdb holds only the in-frame ones, with some missing. Among about 660,000 clones listed, about 14% were seen once. The chain employs TRBV7-2 and TRBJ2-3; 9 nucleotides align to TRBD1. Sample: naive CD4+ T cells from blood. This clonotype originated in a man aged 18 to 35 with type 1 diabetes. DNA for the CDR3: TGTGCCAGCAGCTTATCTCACAGGGGGCGGACAGATACGCAGTATTTT. Translating it yields CASSLSHRGRTDTQYF.